This T cell receptor (beta chain) was profiled in a study of blood T cell repertoires in COVID-19. About the research overall: Material from acute and convalescent COVID-19 was sourced from the United States, Italy and Spain. From T cells, B-cell-depleted T cells, or PBMCs came the material, which was cDNA or gDNA.

Here immunoSEQ multiplex PCR was the method, and the copy in TCRdb shows in-frame clones only, minus some. The sample holds fewer than 150,000 clones, about 86% seen once. This CDR3 spans 15 amino acids. The sequenced sample consisted of peripheral blood. The V and J genes are TRBV7-5 and TRBJ2-5; the table names TRBD2, a call not compared with the DNA. TRBV7-5 constitutes a pseudogene. The origin of this receptor is a woman aged 45 to 65 with active or convalescent COVID-19. The DNA for the CDR3 is TGTGCCAGGAGACTGACTAGCGGGAGACAAGAGACCCAGTACTTC. Translating it yields CARRLTSGRQETQYF.